Presented here are 31 T cell receptor beta chains from one specimen sequenced in a study of T cells after yellow fever vaccination. TCRdb redid the calling of the 5' RACE reads with MiXCR, one entry per CDR3 protein. The sample lists under 300,000 distinct CDR3 sequences; around 6.7% were seen once. The input for sequencing was CD4+ T cells sorted from PBMCs, taken on the day of the yellow fever booster vaccination. The source is a man in his thirties or forties who received the YFV17D yellow fever vaccine.

Many counts were recorded for this clonotype. The chain carries TRBV4-3 and TRBJ2-1; 10 bases map to TRBD1. The CDR3 consists of 17 residues. The germline gives CDR1 LGHNA, CDR2 YSLEER. V gave up 4 bases and J gave up 2 bases; unmatched junction bases: 8. CDR3 loop: CASSRYGTGVPYNEQFF. Here the CDR3 DNA reads TGCGCCAGCAGCCGATACGGGACAGGGGTACCCTACAATGAGCAGTTCTTC.

This clonotype was detected many times. The chain combines TRBV29-1 with TRBJ2-7; 10 bases fit TRBD2. Germline CDR1 reads SQVTM; CDR2 reads ANQGSEA. This CDR3 has 12 amino acids. Germline trimming cut 5 bases from V and 3 bases from J; bases unmatched to any gene: 1. The CDR3 nucleotides are TGCAGCGTTTTAGCGGGAGGCTACGAGCAGTACTTC. It is translated as CSVLAGGYEQYF.

There are many counts of this clonotype. The rearrangement uses TRBV5-1 and TRBJ1-4; a weak D match, TRBD1 (6 bases). This CDR3 is 17 amino acids long. The V and J ends lost 4 bases and 0 bases respectively, with 16 bases between them. CDR1 is SGHRS, CDR2 YFSETQ, per germline. The CDR3 region has the DNA TGCGCCAGCAGCCCGCCGACAGGCACTGCAACTAATGAAAAACTGTTTTTT. Translated: CASSPPTGTATNEKLFF.

Concerning this clonotype: A read error may explain this, as a much larger clone is one base away. The chain links TRBV20-1 to TRBJ2-1; D unclear. V lost 1 base and J 7 bases, leaving 11 bases between the germline ends. Per the germline V gene, CDR1 is DFQATT and CDR2 is SNEGSKA (reference sequence). The CDR3 covers 13 residues. The CDR3 here is CSARVLFRNEQFF. CDR3 DNA sequence: TGCAGTGCTAGAGTACTATTTCGAAATGAGCAGTTCTTC.

The sample holds a few counts of this clonotype. The rearrangement uses TRBV10-3 and TRBJ1-4; D gene uncertain. V was shortened by 0 bases and J by 5 bases, with 13 bases between the two germline ends. Germline lookup yields CDR1 ENHRY and CDR2 SYGVKD. The CDR3 extends over 16 amino acids. Here the CDR3 reads CAISESGSARNEKLFF. The CDR3 DNA follows: TGTGCCATCAGTGAGTCCGGGTCCGCTAGGAATGAAAAACTGTTTTTT.

The chain has TRBV20-1 and TRBJ2-7; D possibly matches TRBD1 or TRBD2 (6 bases each). Trimming shortened V by 7 bases and J by 1 base, and 14 bases separated the two germline ends. CDR1 DFQATT and CDR2 SNEGSKA come from the germline V gene (reference sequence). CDR3 length: 13 residues. The chain's CDR3 is CSVARGGSYEQYF. The DNA of the CDR3 is TGCAGTGTTGCGCGAGGGGGGTCCTACGAGCAGTACTTC.

This clonotype has at least ten counts. J is TRBJ2-7 and V is TRBV20-1; 10 nucleotides agree with TRBD2. This CDR3 contains 13 residues. Unmatched junction bases numbered 9, after V lost 6 bases and J lost 7 bases. Germline V gene data show CDR1 as DFQATT and CDR2 as SNEGSKA (reference sequence). The CDR3 DNA is TGCAGTGCGCCCGGGACTAGCGTTGGAGAGCAGTACTTC. Amino acids: CSAPGTSVGEQYF.

There are many counts of this clonotype. The chain is built from TRBV14 and TRBJ1-2; TRBD1 is a possible D gene (6 bases). CDR3 length equals 14 residues. Germline assignment: CDR1 SGHDN and CDR2 FVKESK. Trimming removed 4 bases at V and 4 bases at J, with 13 bases between. CDR3 bases: TGTGCCAGCAGCCGGGGGCGGGGAGGCTATGGCTACACCTTC. Translated: CASSRGRGGYGYTF.

This clonotype was found a few times. V and J are TRBV7-2 and TRBJ2-7, with D tentatively TRBD2 (6 bases). The CDR3 has 12 residues. Germline CDR1 and CDR2: SGHTA and FQGNSA. Trimming stripped 5 bases from V and 6 bases from J, with 11 bases between. CDR3 in amino acids: CASSPTSAEQYF. The DNA of the CDR3 is TGTGCCAGCAGCCCGACTAGTGCCGAGCAGTACTTC. The whole variable domain, remainder taken from reference TRBV7-2 and TRBJ2-7, is GAGVSQSPSNKVTEKGKDVELRCDPISGHTALYWYRQSLGQGLEFLIYFQGNSAPDKSGLPSDRFSAERTGGSVSTLTIQRTQQEDSAVYLCASSPTSAEQYFGPGTRLTVT.

This clonotype was seen a handful of times. This chain links TRBV29-1 with TRBJ2-5, with no clear D. CDR1 SQVTM and CDR2 ANQGSEA come from the germline V gene. The CDR3 covers 12 residues. The V end was cut by 1 base, the J end by 2 bases, with 5 bases between. The CDR3 reads CSVEGGQETQYF. CDR3 sequence (DNA): TGCAGCGTTGAAGGGGGACAAGAGACCCAGTACTTC.

V gene TRBV7-8 combines with J gene TRBJ1-2; D is unresolved. The CDR3 loop spans 13 amino acids. The ends were cut back, 5 bases at V and 0 bases at J, with 7 bases in the middle. Germline CDR1 is SGHVS and CDR2 is FQNEAQ. This chain's CDR3 is CASSEGANYGYTF. The CDR3 DNA sequence: TGTGCCAGCAGCGAGGGAGCTAACTATGGCTACACCTTC.

This clonotype showed up many times. V usage is TRBV9 and J usage is TRBJ2-7; 7 bases agree with TRBD2. The germline V gene encodes CDR1 SGDLS and CDR2 YYNGEE. The CDR3 has 16 amino acids. Germline trimming cut 0 bases from V and 7 bases from J; bases unmatched to any gene: 13. The CDR3 DNA is TGTGCCAGCAGCGTAGACGGCCGAGCGGGACCCTGGGAGCAGTACTTC. It is translated as CASSVDGRAGPWEQYF.

This clonotype was seen repeatedly, ten times or more. This chain joins TRBV20-1 and TRBJ1-5, with D perhaps TRBD1 (5 bases). The V gene lost 6 bases and the J gene lost 4 bases, with 19 bases spanning the gap. The CDR3 spans 15 residues. Germline lookup yields CDR1 DFQATT and CDR2 SNEGSKA (reference sequence). CDR3 residues: CSALDGGVGNQPQHF. The CDR3 nucleotides read TGCAGTGCCTTAGATGGAGGGGTTGGGAATCAGCCCCAGCATTTT.

This clonotype was seen many times. CDR3 nucleotides: TGTGCCAGCAGGCAGCGGGGGGGGATATATGGCTACACCTTC. Amino acids: CASRQRGGIYGYTF. The chain carries TRBV27 and TRBJ1-2; tentative D call: TRBD1 (5 bases). The CDR3 is 14 amino acids. Deletions cut 6 bases from V and 5 bases from J, with 16 bases between. Germline V gene data show CDR1 as MNHEY and CDR2 as SMNVEV (reference sequence).

The CDR3: CASSSTRIAGESSSYNEQFF. The CDR3 DNA reads TGTGCCAGCAGCTCCACCCGAATAGCGGGAGAGTCGAGCTCCTACAATGAGCAGTTCTTC. The chain combines TRBV7-6 with TRBJ2-1; 9 nucleotides line up with TRBD2. J was trimmed by 0 bases and V by 4 bases; bases with no gene match: 16. The V gene's germline CDR1 is SGHVS and CDR2 FNYEAQ. The CDR3 is 20 residues long.

This clonotype came up many times. This chain joins TRBV6-1 and TRBJ2-1, with 7 nucleotides matching TRBD2. V shed 6 bases, J shed 7 bases, and the junction held 15 bases outside the gene matches. The germline CDR1 and CDR2 sequences are MNHNS and SASEGT. This CDR3 has 16 amino acids. This chain's CDR3 is CASRTLGERDINEQFF. The CDR3 DNA sequence: TGTGCCAGCAGGACCCTCGGGGAGCGGGATATAAATGAGCAGTTCTTC.

This clonotype turned up a few times. The CDR3 loop is CASSRMGAETYEQYF. DNA of the CDR3: TGTGCCAGCAGCCGCATGGGGGCAGAAACCTACGAGCAGTACTTC. The chain combines TRBV5-5 with TRBJ2-7, with D perhaps TRBD1 (6 bases). Trimming removed 4 bases from V and 2 bases from J, with 16 bases in between. Germline values: CDR1 SGHKS, CDR2 YYEKEE (reference sequence). This CDR3 is 15 amino acids long.

This clonotype has at least ten counts. The gene calls are TRBV7-2 and TRBJ2-5; 7 bases line up with TRBD1. This CDR3 comprises 13 residues. V trimming: 4 bases; J trimming: 4 bases; junction bases outside the gene matches: 3. The germline V gene encodes CDR1 SGHTA and CDR2 FQGNSA. In DNA, the CDR3 is TGTGCCAGCAGCTGGGACAGTGCAGAGACCCAGTACTTC. It specifies CASSWDSAETQYF.

The chain combines TRBV30 with TRBJ2-7, with D tentatively TRBD2 (7 bases). V was shortened by 1 base and J by 6 bases, with 16 bases between the two germline ends. Germline V gene sequence: CDR1 GTSNPN, CDR2 SVGIG (reference sequence). The CDR3 is 14 amino acids. This CDR3 reads CAWSARGAPGEQYF. CDR3 nucleotide sequence: TGTGCCTGGAGTGCACGGGGGGCCCCGGGCGAGCAGTACTTC.

This clonotype was seen many times. This sequence joins TRBV7-9 and TRBJ1-2; TRBD1 might be the D (5 bases). V dropped 5 bases and J dropped 4 bases, with 14 bases sitting between them. The germline CDR1 and CDR2 sequences are SEHNR and FQNEAQ (reference sequence). The CDR3 is 14 amino acids. The CDR3 DNA reads as TGTGCCAGCAGCCGGGGACTGGGACCCTATGGCTACACCTTC. Translating gives CASSRGLGPYGYTF.

This sequence joins TRBV20-1 and TRBJ2-4; D uncertain. The germline CDR1 and CDR2 sequences are DFQATT and SNEGSKA (reference sequence). CDR3 size: 16 residues. V dropped 6 bases and J dropped 3 bases, with 21 bases sitting between them. The CDR3 DNA reads TGCAGTGCCCCGAGACGGTCCGTTGTACTCAAAAACATTCAGTACTTC. Its protein product is CSAPRRSVVLKNIQYF.

The sample holds a few counts of this clonotype. The gene calls are TRBV6-5 and TRBJ2-3; D gene ambiguous. Trimming took 0 bases from V and 7 from J, leaving 14 bases between them. This CDR3 region has 15 residues. Germline CDR1 reads MNHEY; CDR2 reads SVGAGI. CDR3 loop: CASSYSGKERNTQYF. Here the CDR3 DNA reads TGTGCCAGCAGTTACTCAGGAAAAGAGAGGAATACGCAGTATTTT.

Notes on this clonotype: This may arise from a read error, as a much more abundant clone is one base away. The chain joins TRBV12-3 or TRBV12-4 to TRBJ2-5; no definite D call. The CDR3 loop spans 13 amino acids. The CDR3 loop reads CANSLWQQETQYF. The DNA of the CDR3 is TGTGCCAACAGTTTATGGCAGCAAGAGACCCAGTACTTC.

This clonotype turned up a few times. V and J are TRBV5-1 and TRBJ2-5, with TRBD2 matching over 14 bases. V shed 4 bases and J 1 base; nucleotides not matched to a gene: 3. CDR1 and CDR2 (germline): SGHRS, YFSETQ. There are 16 residues in the CDR3. CDR3 in amino acids: CASSTGLAGGQETQYF. As DNA, the CDR3 is TGCGCCAGCAGCACCGGACTAGCGGGAGGCCAAGAGACCCAGTACTTC.

The chain has TRBV29-1 and TRBJ2-3; 10 nucleotides agree with TRBD2. This CDR3 has 16 amino acids. The V and J ends lost 7 bases and 5 bases, in that order; junction bases with no gene match: 15. CDR1 and CDR2 from the germline V gene are SQVTM and ANQGSEA. In nucleotides, the CDR3 is TGCAGCGCGGAGCGGGAGGGCCCCAAGAGTGGAGATACGCAGTATTTT. Translating it yields CSAEREGPKSGDTQYF.

The chain uses TRBV7-6 and TRBJ2-3, with 7 nucleotides matching TRBD2. J gave up 6 bases and V 4 bases, and 13 bases lay outside the gene matches. Germline V gene lookup returns CDR1 SGHVS and CDR2 FNYEAQ. The CDR3 totals 16 residues. CDR3 in DNA: TGTGCCAGCAGCTCTCGACTAGCTTCGTCCGTGGATACGCAGTATTTT. The encoded protein is CASSSRLASSVDTQYF.

In this sample, this clonotype turned up many times. The chain has TRBV3-1 and TRBJ2-3; no firm D call. Per germline, CDR1 LGHDT and CDR2 YNNKEL (reference sequence). The CDR3 covers 14 residues. V was pared by 0 bases and J by 2 bases, with 6 bases between. The CDR3 protein is CASSQDRATDTQYF. The CDR3 DNA is TGTGCCAGCAGCCAAGATCGAGCCACAGATACGCAGTATTTT.

This clonotype was observed a few times. This sequence joins TRBV20-1 and TRBJ2-4; D is unclear. V gave up 5 bases and J gave up 0 bases, with 8 bases separating them. CDR1 is DFQATT and CDR2 is SNEGSKA in the germline V gene (reference sequence). CDR3 length: 13 amino acids. The CDR3 nucleotides read TGCAGTGCTTCTTCCCGAGCCAAAAACATTCAGTACTTC. Its protein is CSASSRAKNIQYF.

The genes are TRBV7-2 and TRBJ2-1; the match to TRBD1 covers 8 bases. The germline CDR1 and CDR2 sequences are SGHTA and FQGNSA. The CDR3 has 13 amino acids. V dropped 5 bases and J dropped 9; count of bases not matched to a gene: 6. The CDR3 DNA is TGTGCCAGCAGCCCCGTGGACAGGGTTGAGCAGTTCTTC. Amino acids: CASSPVDRVEQFF.

This clonotype has a count of ten or more. This chain links TRBV7-9 with TRBJ1-2, with 10 bases lining up with TRBD1. Germline V gene data show CDR1 as SEHNR and CDR2 as FQNEAQ (reference sequence). With 0 bases clipped from V and 4 bases from J, the junction kept 5 bases outside the gene matches. The CDR3 loop spans 16 amino acids. The CDR3 loop is CASSLALGQGPYGYTF. DNA of the CDR3: TGTGCCAGCAGCTTAGCCCTGGGACAGGGGCCCTATGGCTACACCTTC.

In its sample, this clonotype was seen a few times. V usage is TRBV4-3 and J usage is TRBJ2-1; 7 nucleotides agree with TRBD2. Germline V gene sequence: CDR1 LGHNA, CDR2 YSLEER. This CDR3 is 17 amino acids long. With V trimmed by 2 bases and J by 4 bases, 11 bases remained unmatched. CDR3 sequence reads: CASSQTTGAGTYNEQFF. CDR3 DNA sequence: TGCGCCAGCAGCCAAACCACGGGAGCGGGAACGTACAATGAGCAGTTCTTC.